These 27 T cell receptor beta chains came from one sample sequenced in a study of shared clonotypes between healthy human individuals. Data came from immunoSEQ multiplex PCR; TCRdb stores just in-frame clones and leaves some out. The repertoire holds approximately 1.4 million clones, with 95% to 99% as singletons. Sequenced material: naive CD4+ T cells sorted from blood. Noted subset: CD45RA+ positively selected. All receptors come from a man between 25 and 39 years old in good health.

The V call is TRBV19, the J call TRBJ2-5, with D possibly being TRBD1 (6 bases). This CDR3 contains 15 residues. Germline CDR1 reads LNHDA; CDR2 reads SQIVND (reference sequence). V gave up 5 bases and J gave up 2 bases, with 15 bases separating them. The CDR3 DNA follows: TGTGCCAGTAGTGTAACAGGGACGGGGCAAGAGACCCAGTACTTC. Its protein is CASSVTGTGQETQYF.

This clone came up once. V gene TRBV6-6 combines with J gene TRBJ1-4; D call uncertain. Germline loops: CDR1 MNHNY, CDR2 SVGAGI (reference sequence). The V end lost 6 bases, the J end lost 7 bases, and 12 bases lay between the germline ends. The CDR3 is 13 amino acids. The CDR3 region is CASSLRRIEKLFF. In DNA form, the CDR3 reads TGTGCCAGCAGCCTAAGACGCATTGAAAAACTGTTTTTT.

The CDR3 reads CASSLSDSLREKLFF. The CDR3 nucleotides are TGTGCCAGCAGTTTATCGGACTCGCTCAGAGAAAAACTGTTTTTT. V is TRBV28 and J is TRBJ1-4; D gene unclear. The germline V and J ends were trimmed by 1 base and 8 bases, with 14 bases remaining between them. Germline V gene data show CDR1 as MDHEN and CDR2 as SYDVKM. This CDR3 has 15 residues.

The V gene is TRBV18, the J gene TRBJ1-4; D not certain. Germline CDR1 KGHSH, CDR2 LQKENI. This CDR3 is 17 amino acids long. Between the trimmed V and J ends, which lost 2 bases and 0 bases, there was a span of 13 bases. The CDR3 region is CASSPGQSKATNEKLFF. Written as DNA, the CDR3 is TGTGCCAGCTCACCAGGGCAGTCAAAAGCAACTAATGAAAAACTGTTTTTT.

J is TRBJ2-2 and V is TRBV9, with 12 bases aligning to TRBD2. The CDR3 length is 16 residues. The germline gives CDR1 SGDLS, CDR2 YYNGEE. With V trimmed by 0 bases and J by 9 bases, 6 bases remained unmatched. CDR3 sequence reads: CASSVGLAGGPWELFF. The CDR3 coding sequence is TGTGCCAGCAGCGTAGGTCTAGCGGGAGGGCCATGGGAGCTGTTTTTT.

V and J are TRBV5-4 and TRBJ2-1; 7 positions match TRBD1. This CDR3 has 16 residues. The germline V gene has CDR1 SGHNT and CDR2 YYREEE (reference sequence). The junction had 5 bases not matched to a gene; V was cut back by 2 bases and J by 0 bases. This chain's CDR3 is CASSLETGSSYNEQFF. DNA for the CDR3: TGTGCCAGCAGCTTAGAGACAGGGAGCTCCTACAATGAGCAGTTCTTC.

This clone was recorded once. This chain joins TRBV5-1 and TRBJ2-3; the D gene is possibly TRBD1 (5 bases). Trimming removed 4 bases from V and 2 bases from J, with 14 bases in between. This CDR3 has 15 residues. The germline V gene has CDR1 SGHRS and CDR2 YFSETQ. This chain's CDR3 is CASSRQGQYTDTQYF. CDR3 in DNA: TGCGCCAGCAGCCGGCAAGGACAATACACAGATACGCAGTATTTT.

As regards this clone: One junction end does not reproduce the germline sequence, and a read error may be involved. The chain uses TRBV30 and TRBJ2-7; a weak D match, TRBD1 (7 bases). CDR1 GTSNPN and CDR2 SVGIG come from the germline V gene (reference sequence). There are 13 residues in the CDR3. The CDR3 DNA follows: TGTGCCTGGAGTGTACGAGGGGGGAACAGGGGATGCTTC. Protein sequence: CAWSVRGGNRGCF. The complete variable domain, with remaining parts taken from reference TRBV30 and TRBJ2-7, reads SQTIHQWPATLVQPVGSPLSLECTVEGTSNPNLYWYRQAAGRGLQLLFYSVGIGQISSEVPQNLSASRPQDRQFILSSKKLLLSDSGFYLCAWSVRGGNRGCFGPGTRLTVT.

The rearrangement joins TRBV10-3 to TRBJ1-2; 7 positions agree with TRBD1. This CDR3 is built from 17 residues. V trimming: 6 bases; J trimming: 5 bases; junction bases outside the gene matches: 18. Germline CDR1 ENHRY, CDR2 SYGVKD. CDR3 DNA: TGTGCCATCAGCCCTCTTCTTACCGGACAGGAGGTGTATGGCTACACCTTC. Its protein is CAISPLLTGQEVYGYTF.

The chain uses TRBV7-8 and TRBJ1-5; D call uncertain. The CDR3 length is 15 residues. Trimming took off 2 bases at V and 2 bases at J, with 10 bases between the two ends. Germline CDR1 SGHVS, CDR2 FQNEAQ. The CDR3 DNA sequence: TGTGCCAGCAGCTTATTCCGGGCGGGCAATCAGCCCCAGCATTTT. Translation gives CASSLFRAGNQPQHF.

This chain links TRBV27 with TRBJ2-7; 9 bases map to TRBD2. The CDR3 sequence is 18 residues long. Germline values: CDR1 MNHEY, CDR2 SMNVEV (reference sequence). Losses at the gene ends were 0 bases for V and 3 bases for J; bases not matched to a gene: 12. CDR3 residues: CASSLSSPGLAGLYEQYF. DNA of the CDR3: TGTGCCAGCAGTTTATCCTCTCCGGGGCTAGCGGGACTCTACGAGCAGTACTTC.

The chain has TRBV28 and TRBJ1-1, with D maybe TRBD1 (6 bases). Germline V gene data show CDR1 as MDHEN and CDR2 as SYDVKM. The V and J ends lost 4 bases and 9 bases respectively, with 21 bases between them. The CDR3 contains 15 residues. CDR3 DNA: TGTGCCAGCAGTTCCCGGGGCAGGGGAATGAAGAAAGCTTTCTTT. Encoded protein: CASSSRGRGMKKAFF.

This clone showed up just once. The chain couples TRBV7-9 to TRBJ2-7; D gene ambiguous. This CDR3 is 13 amino acids long. CDR1 and CDR2 (germline): SEHNR, FQNEAQ (reference sequence). Trimming left V 1 base short and J 6 bases short, with 10 bases between. The CDR3 nucleotides read TGTGCCAGCAGCTTAGAGGCCAGTAGCGAGCAGTACTTC. Protein sequence: CASSLEASSEQYF.

This chain links TRBV5-4 with TRBJ2-2, with 7 nucleotides matching TRBD1. The germline CDR1 and CDR2 sequences are SGHNT and YYREEE (reference sequence). CDR3 length: 17 amino acids. The V gene end was trimmed by 1 base and the J gene end by 2 bases; junction bases not matched to a gene: 8. CDR3 protein: CASSLTRDSDNTGELFF. The CDR3 nucleotides read TGTGCCAGCAGCTTGACCCGGGACAGTGACAACACCGGGGAGCTGTTTTTT.

V gene TRBV9 combines with J gene TRBJ2-2, with TRBD1 matching 7 bases. V shed 0 bases and J 7 bases; nucleotides not matched to a gene: 9. Germline V gene sequence: CDR1 SGDLS, CDR2 YYNGEE. The CDR3 has 16 amino acids. The CDR3: CASSVGRTGVDGELFF. CDR3 coding DNA: TGTGCCAGCAGCGTAGGTAGGACAGGAGTGGACGGGGAGCTGTTTTTT.

This clone was found once. The J gene is TRBJ1-5, the V gene TRBV2; D remains ambiguous. Per germline, CDR1 SNHLY and CDR2 FYNNEI. Between the trimmed V and J ends, which lost 6 bases and 0 bases, there was a span of 6 bases. The CDR3 loop spans 13 amino acids. The CDR3 DNA follows: TGTGCCAGCAGGGGGTTTAGCAATCAGCCCCAGCATTTT. It specifies CASRGFSNQPQHF.

This sequence joins TRBV19 and TRBJ2-7, with D possibly matching TRBD1 (5 bases). The CDR3 runs to 14 residues. CDR1 LNHDA and CDR2 SQIVND come from the germline V gene (reference sequence). The ends were cut back, 3 bases at V and 3 bases at J, with 12 bases in the middle. The CDR3 DNA reads TGTGCCAGTAGTATGAACGTAGGGGTCTACGAGCAGTACTTC. Translating it yields CASSMNVGVYEQYF.

The CDR3, as DNA: TGCGCCAGCAGCCATCTCCGGGCAACTAATGAAAAACTGTTTTTT. It yields the protein CASSHLRATNEKLFF. The chain is built from TRBV4-1 and TRBJ1-4, with D uncertain. CDR1 is MGHRA, CDR2 YSYEKL, per germline. The CDR3 covers 15 residues. The V and J ends lost 3 bases and 0 bases respectively, with 8 bases between them.

V and J are TRBV11-3 and TRBJ2-2; 8 nucleotides align to TRBD2. After removal of 1 base from V and 2 bases from J, the junction contained 3 bases not matched to a gene. This CDR3 is 16 amino acids long. Germline values: CDR1 SGHNT, CDR2 YENEEA. The CDR3 bases are TGTGCCAGCAGCTTAGGACTAGCGCTAAACACCGGGGAGCTGTTTTTT. Protein product: CASSLGLALNTGELFF.

A single count supports this clone. J is TRBJ2-1 and V is TRBV23-1; 11 nucleotides match TRBD2. TRBV23-1 qualifies as an ORF whose function is uncertain. J gave up 5 bases and V 0 bases, and 15 bases lay outside the gene matches. CDR3 size: 20 residues. This chain's CDR3 is CASSQSQALPGLAVDNEQFF. CDR3 DNA sequence: TGCGCCAGCAGTCAATCCCAGGCACTCCCGGGACTAGCGGTAGACAATGAGCAGTTCTTC.

The genes are TRBV7-3 and TRBJ2-1, with D possibly TRBD2 on 5 matching bases. Trimming took off 0 bases at V and 7 bases at J, with 7 bases between the two ends. This CDR3 has 13 amino acids. The V gene's germline CDR1 is SGHTA and CDR2 FQGTGA. CDR3 DNA sequence: TGTGCCAGCAGCTTAACGGGCGGGAATGAGCAGTTCTTC. This gives the protein CASSLTGGNEQFF.

This sequence joins TRBV4-1 and TRBJ2-5; a weak D match, TRBD1 (5 bases). The CDR3 runs to 14 residues. Trimming stripped 3 bases from V and 5 bases from J, with 13 bases between. Germline-derived CDR1 and CDR2 are MGHRA and YSYEKL. The CDR3 DNA reads as TGCGCCAGCAGCCAGCAGGGCTTCGGGGAGACCCAGTACTTC. As protein: CASSQQGFGETQYF.

This clone came up once. The chain couples TRBV20-1 to TRBJ2-7; D unresolved. V was clipped by 4 bases and J by 6 bases, with 10 bases between them. The V gene's germline CDR1 is DFQATT and CDR2 SNEGSKA (reference sequence). This CDR3 contains 11 residues. CDR3 bases: TGCAGTGCTAAGGCTAGGGCCGAGCAGTACTTC. The encoded protein is CSAKARAEQYF.

This sequence joins TRBV9 and TRBJ1-3, with D perhaps TRBD1 (6 bases). The V gene's germline CDR1 is SGDLS and CDR2 YYNGEE. Trimming removed 2 bases at V and 4 bases at J, with 13 bases between. The CDR3 contains 15 residues. The CDR3 DNA is TGTGCCAGCAGCGTTAACCAGGGGCCCGGAAACACCATATATTTT. Amino acids: CASSVNQGPGNTIYF.

In regard to this clone: At the DNA level, this CDR3 is encoded by other sequences in the same sample as well. The gene calls are TRBV7-2 and TRBJ1-5; 8 nucleotides align to TRBD1. Germline V lookup: CDR1 SGHTA, CDR2 FQGNSA. Trimming removed 1 base from V and 2 bases from J; junction bases left unmatched: 1. This CDR3 has 15 residues. The CDR3 DNA is TGTGCCAGCAGCTTAGGACAGGGGCGCAATCAGCCCCAGCATTTT. Translating it yields CASSLGQGRNQPQHF.

The gene calls are TRBV5-1 and TRBJ2-3; no clear D gene. This CDR3 spans 15 amino acids. V gave up 0 bases and J gave up 1 base, with 9 bases separating them. From germline, CDR1 is SGHRS and CDR2 YFSETQ. The chain's CDR3 is CASSLGPLGTDTQYF. The CDR3 DNA is TGCGCCAGCAGCTTGGGGCCCTTAGGCACAGATACGCAGTATTTT.

The V call is TRBV2, the J call TRBJ2-7; 9 bases line up with TRBD1. V lost 8 bases, J lost 5 bases, and 7 bases stayed unmatched. CDR3 length: 13 residues. CDR1 and CDR2 from the germline V gene are SNHLY and FYNNEI. The CDR3 DNA sequence: TGTGCCAGCCGAGGGACAGGGAACCACGAGCAGTACTTC. It codes for CASRGTGNHEQYF.